This TCR beta chain came from a study of beta chain features in type 1 diabetes (dated by TCRdb to the late 2010s). Regarding the complete study: Mean age, gender distribution, total cell number and subset yield were not different between patients and healthy donors. A total of approximately 99,000,000 sorted cells were examined across all samples, and RNA yield correlated strongly with the number of cells per subset. In the study, recently diagnosed type 1 diabetes patients and matched healthy donors were compared on the TCRB repertoires of their sorted circulating CD4+ T cell subsets. Whereas all 28 donors provided naive and central memory subsets, regulatory and stem cell-like memory subsets were isolated from just 8 patients and roughly eight healthy donors. Points the paper makes about the study in general: Because cDNA was sequenced instead of genomic DNA, activated cells with high expression could be over-represented, although the groups did not differ in activation or CD3 levels. Naive, central memory and regulatory TCRB repertoires appeared to be more similar among patients than among healthy donors. Shorter templates might have been favored by PCR, but patient and control samples were amplified and corrected together, so both groups would have been affected equally by any skew. Fewer insertions and more nucleotide deletions at VDJ recombination sites were observed in patients with type 1 diabetes, implying thymic rearrangement abnormalities. Type 1 diabetes patients showed a moderate but significant shortening of TCRB CDR3 length in all four CD4+ subsets. Because small numbers of individuals were included in the HLA sub-analyses, any influence of HLA type on TCRB rearrangement was left unresolved.

The V and J ends are trimmed by 1 base and 0 bases, leaving 11 bases between them. From the cysteine up to the phenylalanine, the CDR3 has a length of 16 residues. Only the CDR3 portion is preserved as DNA: 48 bases, with reading frame beginning at the first base. CDR1 and CDR2, per the germline V gene, are SGHRS and YFSETQ. From each donor, a single peripheral blood sample of around 120 mL on average was drawn into heparinised tubes. A BD FACSAria II and a panel including CD45RO, CCR7, CD25, CD127, CD95 and CD27 were used to sort naive, central memory, regulatory and stem cell-like memory CD4+ T cells. A purity above 98% was achieved for all sorted populations. PBMCs were isolated immediately by Lymphoprep density gradient centrifugation and stained directly without culture. Samples were stained and sorted in pairs, with one healthy donor and one patient per experiment, so that batch effects were minimized.

The sample holds a few counts of this clone. What this receptor recognizes is not known. No much larger clonotype is one base removed from it; base qualities were not supplied. The entire isolated RNA was reverse transcribed using the High Capacity cDNA Reverse Transcription Kit, and thus expressed TCRB transcripts were sequenced. Naive, central memory and regulatory T cell samples underwent deep immunoSEQ sequencing, averaging about 3.57 million total reads per sample. Sorted cells were lysed in RLT buffer, and RNA was extracted using DNase-treated RNeasy Micro or Mini kits according to cell number. Each cell subset was processed on its own to prevent cross-contamination, while patient and healthy donor samples were processed together. The immunoSEQ multiplex PCR was used to amplify TCRB sequences from cDNA, generating 87-bp fragments that spanned the CDR3 region. The amplicons were sequenced using the Illumina HiSeq platform. In the authors' own workflow: Synthetic template baselines were used to correct PCR bias computationally, reads within Hamming distance 2 were collapsed together, and singletons that could not be merged were discarded. Reads were aligned against IMGT so that V, D and J genes, CDR3 length and insertions or deletions at six rearrangement sites could be assigned. Within each subset, clonotype counts were normalized to sorted cell number, after which true diversity and Gini coefficients were computed with the tcR R package. The overlap coefficient, calculated on TCRB nucleotide sequences, was used to measure repertoire sharing. Out-of-frame TCRB sequences from naive cells were analyzed as a proxy for the pre-selection repertoire. The source is immuneACCESS, and TCRdb retained only in-frame sequences with V and J called. Part of the clones is not carried over; for the studies checked, unresolved V genes explain less than half of this, and the remainder is unexplained. That table is the source of V, J and clone size, and D and trimming were worked out from the DNA. For this sample there are about 470,000 clones; about 32% appear just once. The ten biggest clones cover roughly 0.06% of the sample.

The material sequenced was naive CD4+ T cells from blood. The sample's cell subset or site, from its label and the paper: true naive CD4+ T cells. The V and J segments used are TRBV5-1 and TRBJ2-1; the D gene is not confidently resolved. This sequence was found in a man aged 18-30 years in good health. The CDR3: CASSLLPEGSYNEQFF. The nucleotides are TGCGCCAGCAGCTTGTTGCCCGAAGGCTCCTACAATGAGCAGTTCTTC.